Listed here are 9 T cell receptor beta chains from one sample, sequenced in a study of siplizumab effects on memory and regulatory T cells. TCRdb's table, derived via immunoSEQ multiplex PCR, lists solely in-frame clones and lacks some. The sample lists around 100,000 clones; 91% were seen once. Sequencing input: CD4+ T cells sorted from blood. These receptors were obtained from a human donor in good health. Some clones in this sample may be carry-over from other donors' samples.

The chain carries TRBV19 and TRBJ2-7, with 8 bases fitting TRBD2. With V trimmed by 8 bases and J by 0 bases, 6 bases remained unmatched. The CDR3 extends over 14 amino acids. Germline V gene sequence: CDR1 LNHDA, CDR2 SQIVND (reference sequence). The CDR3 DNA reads TGTGCCAGTGGGGAGACTAGCGCCTCCTACGAGCAGTACTTC. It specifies CASGETSASYEQYF. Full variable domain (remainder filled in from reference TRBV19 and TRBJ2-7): DGGITQSPKYLFRKEGQNVTLSCEQNLNHDAMYWYRQDPGQGLRLIYYSQIVNDFQKGDIAEGYSVSREKKESFPLTVTSAQKNPTAFYLCASGETSASYEQYFGPGTRLTVT.

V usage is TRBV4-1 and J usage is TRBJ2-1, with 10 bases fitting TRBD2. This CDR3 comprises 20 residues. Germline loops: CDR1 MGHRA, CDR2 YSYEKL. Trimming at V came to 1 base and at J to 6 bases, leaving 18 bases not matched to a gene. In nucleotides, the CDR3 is TGCGCCAGCAGCCAAGCTCGATCCAATTTGCTAGCGGGAGTTCTCAATGAGCAGTTCTTC. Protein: CASSQARSNLLAGVLNEQFF.

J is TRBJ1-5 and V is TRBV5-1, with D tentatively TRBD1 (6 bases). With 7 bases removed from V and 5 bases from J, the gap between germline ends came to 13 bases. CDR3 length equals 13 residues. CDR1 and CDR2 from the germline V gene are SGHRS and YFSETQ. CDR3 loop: CASSRDTDQPQHF. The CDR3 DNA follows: TGCGCCAGCTCCCGGGACACAGATCAGCCCCAGCATTTT.

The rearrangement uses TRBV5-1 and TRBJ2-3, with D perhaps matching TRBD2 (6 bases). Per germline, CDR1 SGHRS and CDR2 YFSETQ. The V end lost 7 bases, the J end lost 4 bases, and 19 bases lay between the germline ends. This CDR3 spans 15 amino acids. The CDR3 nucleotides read TGCGCCAGCTATCCGGGAGTAGGCCCCCCAGATACGCAGTATTTT. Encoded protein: CASYPGVGPPDTQYF.

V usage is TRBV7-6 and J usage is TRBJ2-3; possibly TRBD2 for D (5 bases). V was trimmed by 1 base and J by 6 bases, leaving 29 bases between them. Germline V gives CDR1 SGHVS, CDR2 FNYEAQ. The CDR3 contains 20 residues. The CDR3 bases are TGTGCCAGCAGCTTAGTTGGGTCGAATAGCGATTTTGGTTTTGCCGATACGCAGTATTTT. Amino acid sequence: CASSLVGSNSDFGFADTQYF.

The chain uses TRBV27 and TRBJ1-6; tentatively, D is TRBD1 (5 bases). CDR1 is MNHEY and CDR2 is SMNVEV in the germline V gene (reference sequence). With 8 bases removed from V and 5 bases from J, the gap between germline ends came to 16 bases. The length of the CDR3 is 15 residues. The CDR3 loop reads CASLQGGGDNSPLHF. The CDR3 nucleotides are TGTGCCAGCTTACAAGGCGGGGGGGATAATTCACCCCTCCACTTT.

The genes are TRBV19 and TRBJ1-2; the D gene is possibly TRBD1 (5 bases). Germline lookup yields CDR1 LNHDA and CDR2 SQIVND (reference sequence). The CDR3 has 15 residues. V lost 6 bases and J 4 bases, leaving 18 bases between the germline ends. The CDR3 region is CASSDPGGGSYGYTF. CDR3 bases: TGTGCCAGTAGCGACCCGGGGGGGGGTAGCTATGGCTACACCTTC. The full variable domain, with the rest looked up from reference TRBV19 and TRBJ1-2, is DGGITQSPKYLFRKEGQNVTLSCEQNLNHDAMYWYRQDPGQGLRLIYYSQIVNDFQKGDIAEGYSVSREKKESFPLTVTSAQKNPTAFYLCASSDPGGGSYGYTFGSGTRLTVV.

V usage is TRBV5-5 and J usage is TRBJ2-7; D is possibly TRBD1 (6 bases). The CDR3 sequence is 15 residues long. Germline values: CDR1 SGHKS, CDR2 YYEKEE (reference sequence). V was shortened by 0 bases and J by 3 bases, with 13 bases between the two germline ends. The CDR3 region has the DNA TGTGCCAGCAGCTTGGCGCAGACAGGAGTCTACGAGCAGTACTTC. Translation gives CASSLAQTGVYEQYF.

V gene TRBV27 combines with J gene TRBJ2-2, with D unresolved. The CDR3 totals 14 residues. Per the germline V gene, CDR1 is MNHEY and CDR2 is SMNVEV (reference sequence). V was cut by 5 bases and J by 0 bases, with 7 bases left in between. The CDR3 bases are TGTGCCAGCAGTCCCCGGCCGAACACCGGGGAGCTGTTTTTT. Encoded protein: CASSPRPNTGELFF.